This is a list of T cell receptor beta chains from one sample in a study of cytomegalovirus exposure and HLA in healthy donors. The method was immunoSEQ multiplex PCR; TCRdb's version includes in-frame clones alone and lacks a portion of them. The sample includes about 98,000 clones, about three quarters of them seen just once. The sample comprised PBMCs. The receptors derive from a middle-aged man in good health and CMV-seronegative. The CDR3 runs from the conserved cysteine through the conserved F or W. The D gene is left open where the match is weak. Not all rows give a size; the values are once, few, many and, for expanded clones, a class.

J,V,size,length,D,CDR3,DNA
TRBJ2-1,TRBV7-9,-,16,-,CASSLDQQVWMNEQFF,TGTGCCAGCAGCTTAGATCAGCAGGTTTGGATGAATGAGCAGTTCTTC
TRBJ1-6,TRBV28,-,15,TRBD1,CASSAQGAGYSPLHF,TGTGCCAGCAGTGCACAGGGGGCTGGGTATTCACCCCTCCACTTT
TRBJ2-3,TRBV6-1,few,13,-,CASSEETRSGQYF,TGTGCCAGCAGTGAAGAGACGAGGTCGGGGCAGTATTTT
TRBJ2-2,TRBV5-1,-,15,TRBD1,CASTPGTGVSGELFF,TGCGCCAGCACCCCCGGGACAGGGGTGTCCGGGGAGCTGTTTTTT
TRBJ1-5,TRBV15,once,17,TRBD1,CATSRSDRGPILQPQHF,TGTGCCACCAGCAGATCGGACAGGGGGCCTATTCTTCAGCCCCAGCATTTT
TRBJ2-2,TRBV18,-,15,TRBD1,CASSPRTGSTGELFF,TGTGCCAGCTCACCCCGGACAGGGAGCACCGGGGAGCTGTTTTTT
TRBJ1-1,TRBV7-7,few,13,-,CASRDFLNTEAFF,TGTGCCAGCCGGGACTTTTTGAACACTGAAGCTTTCTTT
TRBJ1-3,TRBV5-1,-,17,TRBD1,CASSWAPRDRNPNTIYF,TGCGCCAGCAGCTGGGCGCCCCGGGACAGAAACCCCAACACCATATATTTT
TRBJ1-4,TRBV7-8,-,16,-,CASSLAGLAVNEKLFF,TGTGCCAGCAGCTTAGCCGGACTCGCGGTAAATGAAAAACTGTTTTTT
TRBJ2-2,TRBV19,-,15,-,CASSVLGTLTGELFF,TGTGCCAGTAGTGTCTTAGGGACTCTCACCGGGGAGCTGTTTTTT
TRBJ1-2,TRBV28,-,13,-,CASSLLQGDGYTF,TGTGCCAGCAGTTTATTGCAGGGCGACGGCTACACCTTC
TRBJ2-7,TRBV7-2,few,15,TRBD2,CASSLLAGASGEQYF,TGTGCCAGCAGCCTTTTAGCGGGGGCCTCGGGGGAGCAGTACTTC
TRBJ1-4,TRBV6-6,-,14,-,CASSYIELPEKLFF,TGTGCCAGCAGTTATATAGAACTACCGGAAAAACTGTTTTTT
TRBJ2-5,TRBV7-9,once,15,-,CASSPGGQKRETQYF,TGTGCCAGCAGCCCCGGGGGACAGAAGAGAGAGACCCAGTACTTC
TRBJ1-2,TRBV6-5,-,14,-,CASRETGRIGGYTF,TGTGCCAGCAGAGAAACAGGGCGAATCGGTGGCTACACCTTC
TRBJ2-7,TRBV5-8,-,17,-,CASSLRGGGNFPYEQYF,TGTGCCAGCAGCTTGAGGGGAGGAGGCAACTTTCCCTACGAGCAGTACTTC
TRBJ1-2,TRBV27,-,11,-,CASRDIYGYTF,TGTGCCAGCCGGGACATCTATGGCTACACCTTC
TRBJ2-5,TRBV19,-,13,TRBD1,CASRGQGAETQYF,TGTGCCAGTAGGGGACAGGGGGCAGAGACCCAGTACTTC
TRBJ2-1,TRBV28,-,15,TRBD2,CASSRRTSGDNEQFF,TGTGCCAGCAGTAGAAGGACTAGCGGGGACAATGAGCAGTTCTTC
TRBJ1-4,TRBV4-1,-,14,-,CASSPRGVGEKLFF,TGCGCCAGCAGCCCCAGAGGAGTTGGGGAAAAACTGTTTTTT
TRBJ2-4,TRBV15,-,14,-,CATSRDFPGNIQYF,TGTGCCACCAGCAGAGATTTCCCGGGAAACATTCAGTACTTC
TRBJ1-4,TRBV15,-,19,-,CATSRDGPGSTATNEKLFF,TGTGCCACCAGCAGAGATGGGCCAGGGTCTACAGCAACTAATGAAAAACTGTTTTTT
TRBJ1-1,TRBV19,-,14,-,CARRHTGTNTEAFF,TGTGCCAGGCGACATACAGGGACGAACACTGAAGCTTTCTTT
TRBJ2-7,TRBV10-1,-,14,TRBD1,CASSRDSSTYEQYF,TGCGCCAGCAGTCGGGACAGCTCGACCTACGAGCAGTACTTC
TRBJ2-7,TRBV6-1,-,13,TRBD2,CASGRGGSGEQYF,TGTGCCAGCGGGCGGGGGGGCTCTGGCGAGCAGTACTTC
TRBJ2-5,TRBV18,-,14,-,CASSPRQLQETQYF,TGTGCCAGCTCGCCGAGACAGCTTCAAGAGACCCAGTACTTC
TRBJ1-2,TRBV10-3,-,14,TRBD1,CAIRGTELFYGYTF,TGTGCCATCAGAGGGACAGAGCTTTTCTATGGCTACACCTTC
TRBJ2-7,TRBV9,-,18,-,CASSRTPRLGSRSYEQYF,TGTGCCAGCAGCCGTACCCCTCGTCTTGGGAGTAGGTCCTACGAGCAGTACTTC
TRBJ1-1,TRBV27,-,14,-,CASRSMGTNTEAFF,TGTGCCAGCAGATCGATGGGCACGAACACTGAAGCTTTCTTT
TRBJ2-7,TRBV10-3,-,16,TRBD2,CAISESLGPQGGEQYF,TGTGCCATCAGTGAGTCCCTGGGTCCCCAGGGAGGGGAGCAGTACTTC
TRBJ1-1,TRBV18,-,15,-,CASSPSWGGDTEAFF,TGTGCCAGCTCACCAAGCTGGGGGGGTGATACTGAAGCTTTCTTT
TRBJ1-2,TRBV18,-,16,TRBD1,CASSELPGQGASGYTF,TGTGCCAGCTCAGAACTCCCGGGACAGGGGGCGAGTGGCTACACCTTC
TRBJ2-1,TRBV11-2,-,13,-,CASSLLDTGEQFF,TGTGCCAGCAGCTTACTGGACACTGGTGAGCAGTTCTTC
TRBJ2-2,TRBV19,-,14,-,CASSWGLNTGELFF,TGTGCCAGTAGTTGGGGGCTTAATACCGGGGAGCTGTTTTTT
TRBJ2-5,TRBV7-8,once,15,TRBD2,CASTLTSGEQETQYF,TGTGCCAGCACCCTGACTAGCGGGGAACAAGAGACCCAGTACTTC
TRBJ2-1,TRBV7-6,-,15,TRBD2,CASSSRLAGTNEQFF,TGTGCCAGCAGCTCCAGACTAGCGGGGACAAATGAGCAGTTCTTC
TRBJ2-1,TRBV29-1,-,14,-,CSVVSQKGNNEQFF,TGCAGCGTTGTCTCCCAGAAGGGGAACAATGAGCAGTTCTTC
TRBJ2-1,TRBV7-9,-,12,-,CSSSLVSEEQFF,TGTTCCAGCAGCTTAGTTTCTGAGGAGCAGTTCTTC
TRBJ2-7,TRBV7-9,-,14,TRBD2,CASSLDSSGYEQYF,TGTGCCAGCAGCTTAGACTCTAGCGGCTACGAGCAGTACTTC
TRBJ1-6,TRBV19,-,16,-,CASSILGMGPGSPLHF,TGTGCCAGTAGTATTTTGGGCATGGGGCCAGGTTCACCCCTCCACTTT
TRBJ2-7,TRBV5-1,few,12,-,CASSLVGVEQYF,TGCGCCAGCAGCTTGGTAGGGGTCGAGCAGTACTTC
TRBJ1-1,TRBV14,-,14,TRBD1,CASSLRQGPTEAFF,TGTGCCAGCAGTCTTAGACAGGGACCCACTGAAGCTTTCTTT
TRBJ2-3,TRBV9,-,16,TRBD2,CASSVALAGAPDTQYF,TGTGCCAGCAGCGTAGCACTAGCGGGGGCCCCAGATACGCAGTATTTT
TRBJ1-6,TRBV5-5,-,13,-,CASSSDRNSPLHF,TGTGCCAGCAGCTCAGACAGGAATTCACCCCTCCACTTT
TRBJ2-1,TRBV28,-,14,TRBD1,CASRQLQGANEQFF,TGTGCCAGCAGGCAATTACAGGGGGCGAATGAGCAGTTCTTC
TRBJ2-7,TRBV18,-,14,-,CASSFQGRSYEQYF,TGTGCCAGCTCATTTCAGGGGAGATCCTACGAGCAGTACTTC
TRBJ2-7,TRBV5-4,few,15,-,CASSPGARGTYEQYF,TGTGCCAGCAGCCCAGGGGCCAGGGGGACTTACGAGCAGTACTTC
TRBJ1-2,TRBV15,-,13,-,CATSRVAGGGYTF,TGTGCCACCAGCAGAGTAGCGGGGGGGGGCTACACCTTC
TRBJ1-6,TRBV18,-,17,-,CASSLGTSSSYNSPLHF,TGTGCCAGCTCACTGGGCACTTCGAGCTCCTATAATTCACCCCTCCACTTT
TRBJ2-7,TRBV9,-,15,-,CASSPELESSYEQYF,TGTGCCAGCAGCCCCGAGCTTGAAAGCTCCTACGAGCAGTACTTC
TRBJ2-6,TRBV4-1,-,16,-,CASSSPGASGANVLTF,TGCGCCAGCAGCTCTCCGGGAGCTTCTGGGGCCAACGTCCTGACTTTC
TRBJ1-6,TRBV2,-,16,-,CASSVGPGSSRSPLHF,TGTGCCAGCAGTGTTGGTCCGGGTTCCTCGAGAAGCCCCCTCCACTTT
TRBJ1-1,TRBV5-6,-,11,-,CASSADREAFF,TGTGCCAGCAGCGCCGACAGAGAAGCTTTCTTT